Shown below are 29 T cell receptor beta chains from a single sample sequenced in a study of shared clonotypes between healthy human individuals. TCRdb keeps only in-frame clones here, not all; method: immunoSEQ multiplex PCR. The table lists under 850,000 clones, over 60% of them singletons. Sequenced: memory CD4+ T cells sorted from blood. The subset: CD45RA-negative fraction. The receptors derive from a woman under 40 in good health.

DNA for the CDR3: TGTGCCATCAGTGATAGACAGTGGTCCTACGAGCAGTACTTC. The encoded protein is CAISDRQWSYEQYF. V and J are TRBV10-3 and TRBJ2-7; tentative D call: TRBD1 (5 bases). Germline lookup yields CDR1 ENHRY and CDR2 SYGVKD. Trimming pared 3 bases from V and 1 base from J, leaving 10 bases between. The CDR3 is 14 amino acids.

The chain combines TRBV7-2 with TRBJ2-1; 10 bases map to TRBD2. The V gene end was trimmed by 5 bases and the J gene end by 3 bases; junction bases not matched to a gene: 4. Per germline, CDR1 SGHTA and CDR2 FQGNSA. This CDR3 has 15 amino acids. CDR3 nucleotide sequence: TGTGCCAGCAGCCCCGGACTAGCGGTCTACAATGAGCAGTTCTTC. It specifies CASSPGLAVYNEQFF. Full variable domain (outside the CDR3, taken from reference TRBV7-2 and TRBJ2-1): GAGVSQSPSNKVTEKGKDVELRCDPISGHTALYWYRQSLGQGLEFLIYFQGNSAPDKSGLPSDRFSAERTGGSVSTLTIQRTQQEDSAVYLCASSPGLAVYNEQFFGPGTRLTVL.

The J gene is TRBJ2-5, the V gene TRBV28, with D maybe TRBD1 (6 bases). The J call is doubtful: the DNA matches TRBJ2-7 better. Germline lookup yields CDR1 MDHEN and CDR2 SYDVKM. The length of the CDR3 is 13 residues. The CDR3 DNA sequence: TGTGCCAGCAGGACAGGACACACCTACGAGCAGTACTTC. The encoded protein is CASRTGHTYEQYF.

V gene TRBV28 combines with J gene TRBJ1-1; tentatively, D is TRBD1 (5 bases). The V and J ends lost 4 bases and 4 bases respectively, with 19 bases between them. The germline V gene has CDR1 MDHEN and CDR2 SYDVKM. This CDR3 spans 16 amino acids. Written as DNA, the CDR3 is TGTGCCAGCAGTTCTCCACTCGGGGGGGAGAGCACTGAAGCTTTCTTT. Amino acids: CASSSPLGGESTEAFF.

The genes are TRBV4-1 and TRBJ2-2, with 14 bases lining up with TRBD2. Looked up from germline, CDR1 is MGHRA and CDR2 is YSYEKL. The V and J ends lost 5 bases and 3 bases, in that order; junction bases with no gene match: 8. The CDR3 totals 18 residues. Written as DNA, the CDR3 is TGCGCCAGCAGCTATCAGACTAGCGGGAGGGAGGACACCGGGGAGCTGTTTTTT. This encodes CASSYQTSGREDTGELFF.

The rearrangement joins TRBV7-9 to TRBJ2-7, with 10 bases aligning to TRBD2. In germline, CDR1 is SEHNR, CDR2 FQNEAQ (reference sequence). This CDR3 is built from 17 residues. Trimming removed 3 bases from V and 0 bases from J; junction bases left unmatched: 8. The CDR3 spells CASSLLWTSGTSYEQYF. In DNA form, the CDR3 reads TGTGCCAGCAGCTTGCTCTGGACTAGCGGAACCTCCTACGAGCAGTACTTC. Looking up the rest from reference TRBV7-9 and TRBJ2-7 gives the full variable domain: DTGVSQNPRHKITKRGQNVTFRCDPISEHNRLYWYRQTLGQGPEFLTYFQNEAQLEKSRLLSDRFSAERPKGSFSTLEIQRTEQGDSAMYLCASSLLWTSGTSYEQYFGPGTRLTVT.

The V and J genes are TRBV6-1 and TRBJ2-1, with D hard to call. CDR3 length: 12 residues. Germline V CDR1 and CDR2: MNHNS, SASEGT. V lost 7 bases to trimming and J lost 9 bases, with 13 bases between them. As DNA, the CDR3 is TGTGCCAGCACTATATCTGTGGGTGAGCAGTTCTTC. Translating gives CASTISVGEQFF.

The V call is TRBV2, the J call TRBJ1-1; the D is unclear. CDR1 is SNHLY and CDR2 is FYNNEI in the germline V gene. Trimming pared 4 bases from V and 2 bases from J, leaving 11 bases between. The CDR3 consists of 14 residues. The CDR3, as DNA: TGTGCCAGCAGTGGAGGTGAGATCAACACTGAAGCTTTCTTT. Protein: CASSGGEINTEAFF.

The rearrangement joins TRBV5-1 to TRBJ2-2; 11 nucleotides agree with TRBD2. Germline V gene lookup returns CDR1 SGHRS and CDR2 YFSETQ. J gave up 4 bases and V 4 bases, and 6 bases lay outside the gene matches. This CDR3 region has 16 residues. This chain's CDR3 is CASSPLAGASTGELFF. The CDR3 nucleotides are TGCGCCAGCAGCCCACTAGCGGGAGCCTCCACCGGGGAGCTGTTTTTT.

The V and J genes are TRBV5-8 and TRBJ2-3; 7 bases align to TRBD2. The V gene end was trimmed by 1 base and the J gene end by 6 bases; junction bases not matched to a gene: 8. Germline V CDR1 and CDR2: SGHTS, YDEGEE. This CDR3 spans 15 amino acids. The CDR3 DNA follows: TGTGCCAGCAGCTTGTCGGTAGCGGGTGCGGATACGCAGTATTTT. It translates to CASSLSVAGADTQYF.

The chain employs TRBV6-1 and TRBJ2-5; 8 nucleotides line up with TRBD1. CDR3 length: 15 amino acids. The germline V gene has CDR1 MNHNS and CDR2 SASEGT. Trimming removed 2 bases from V and 7 bases from J; junction bases left unmatched: 9. CDR3 region: CASSERTGTARTQYF. CDR3 DNA sequence: TGTGCCAGCAGTGAAAGGACAGGGACGGCCCGGACCCAGTACTTC.

The V call is TRBV7-2, the J call TRBJ1-1, with D possibly TRBD1 on 6 matching bases. The CDR3 totals 14 residues. The germline gives CDR1 SGHTA, CDR2 FQGNSA. V lost 5 bases and J lost 4, with 14 bases in between. CDR3 DNA: TGTGCCAGCAGCGTACAACAGGGTATCACTGAAGCTTTCTTT. Its translation is CASSVQQGITEAFF.

J is TRBJ1-6 and V is TRBV2; D might be TRBD1 (6 bases). The CDR3 totals 16 residues. V was pared by 6 bases and J by 0 bases, with 12 bases between. In germline, CDR1 is SNHLY, CDR2 FYNNEI. The CDR3: CASRAGVLSYNSPLHF. The CDR3 DNA sequence: TGTGCCAGCAGGGCAGGGGTCCTCTCCTATAATTCACCCCTCCACTTT.

The V gene is TRBV6-4, the J gene TRBJ2-6; the D is unclear. Trimming stripped 5 bases from V and 5 bases from J, with 22 bases between. From germline, CDR1 is MRHNA and CDR2 SNTAGT. The CDR3 is made up of 18 amino acids. The CDR3 loop is CASSLRNTRQSRANVLTF. CDR3 sequence (DNA): TGTGCCAGCAGTTTAAGAAACACACGACAAAGTCGGGCCAACGTCCTGACTTTC.

The chain couples TRBV10-3 to TRBJ1-4, with unresolved D. The V end lost 3 bases, the J end lost 5 bases, and 10 bases lay between the germline ends. CDR3 length: 14 residues. Germline V gives CDR1 ENHRY, CDR2 SYGVKD. As DNA, the CDR3 is TGTGCCATCAGTGATAGAGCGGGCAATGAAAAACTGTTTTTT. This translates into CAISDRAGNEKLFF.

The chain employs TRBV10-1 and TRBJ2-7; 11 bases fit TRBD1. Germline-derived CDR1 and CDR2 are WNHNN and SYGVQD (reference sequence). The CDR3 is 13 residues long. J lost 5 bases, V lost 6 bases, and 3 bases had no gene match. The CDR3 nucleotides read TGCGCCAGCAGCCGGGACAGGGGGGACGAGCAGTACTTC. Protein product: CASSRDRGDEQYF.

Notes on this clone: Other nucleotide sequences from this sample produce the same CDR3. The chain recombines TRBV5-1 with TRBJ2-6; D is perhaps TRBD1 (6 bases). The CDR3 is 16 residues long. Germline loops: CDR1 SGHRS, CDR2 YFSETQ. V lost 1 base and J lost 4, with 12 bases in between. CDR3 residues: CASSLSGVSGANVLTF. The CDR3 DNA reads as TGCGCCAGCAGCTTGTCAGGGGTATCAGGGGCCAACGTCCTGACTTTC.

This chain joins TRBV7-2 and TRBJ2-3; 9 bases match TRBD2. CDR3 length: 15 residues. Trimming at V came to 5 bases and at J to 3 bases, leaving 6 bases not matched to a gene. Germline CDR1 SGHTA, CDR2 FQGNSA. The CDR3 DNA follows: TGTGCCAGCAGCGGTAGCGGGAGCCGGACAGATACGCAGTATTTT. This gives the protein CASSGSGSRTDTQYF.

This chain connects TRBV6-1 to TRBJ2-1; no definite D call. Looked up from germline, CDR1 is MNHNS and CDR2 is SASEGT. This CDR3 contains 15 residues. The V gene lost 2 bases and the J gene lost 2 bases, with 10 bases spanning the gap. CDR3 region: CASSERRITYNEQFF. The CDR3 nucleotides read TGTGCCAGCAGTGAAAGGAGAATCACCTACAATGAGCAGTTCTTC.

The chain links TRBV5-1 to TRBJ1-5; D gene ambiguous. CDR3 length: 15 amino acids. Trimming took off 4 bases at V and 3 bases at J, with 14 bases between the two ends. Looked up from germline, CDR1 is SGHRS and CDR2 is YFSETQ. CDR3 protein: CASSPLGGDNQPQHF. CDR3 sequence (DNA): TGCGCCAGCAGCCCCCTTGGAGGAGACAATCAGCCCCAGCATTTT.

This clone has only a few counts. The chain uses TRBV11-2 and TRBJ2-5, with D hard to call. Germline-derived CDR1 and CDR2 are SGHAT and FQNNGV. The CDR3 consists of 13 residues. The germline V and J ends were trimmed by 0 bases and 5 bases, with 7 bases remaining between them. This CDR3 reads CASSLDQWETQYF. CDR3 DNA: TGTGCCAGCAGCTTAGATCAGTGGGAGACCCAGTACTTC.

This rearrangement joins TRBV7-9 to TRBJ2-3; no clear D. This CDR3 has 15 amino acids. The V gene's germline CDR1 is SEHNR and CDR2 FQNEAQ (reference sequence). Trimming shortened V by 5 bases and J by 4 bases, and 16 bases separated the two germline ends. CDR3 sequence (DNA): TGTGCCAGCAGCCTACTCCTCAATCGCGCAGATACGCAGTATTTT. This sequence encodes CASSLLLNRADTQYF.

The CDR3 sequence: CASSLAGGRTTEAFF. CDR3 DNA: TGTGCCAGCAGCTTAGCGGGGGGCAGGACCACTGAAGCTTTCTTT. The chain is built from TRBV7-9 and TRBJ1-1, with a weak D call TRBD1 (6 bases). This CDR3 is built from 15 residues. Between the trimmed V and J ends, which lost 0 bases and 4 bases, there was a span of 12 bases. Germline CDR1 and CDR2: SEHNR and FQNEAQ (reference sequence).

This clone was detected once. This rearrangement joins TRBV27 to TRBJ2-1, with no clear D. This CDR3 spans 13 amino acids. V was shortened by 2 bases and J by 8 bases, with 10 bases between the two germline ends. From germline, CDR1 is MNHEY and CDR2 SMNVEV (reference sequence). The CDR3 nucleotides read TGTGCCAGCAGTTTAAAAGAAGGATATGAGCAGTTCTTC. Amino acids: CASSLKEGYEQFF.

This chain connects TRBV5-1 to TRBJ1-1; maybe TRBD1 (6 bases). CDR3 length: 16 residues. Germline V lookup: CDR1 SGHRS, CDR2 YFSETQ. V lost 4 bases and J lost 0, with 16 bases in between. CDR3 coding DNA: TGCGCCAGCAGCCCAGTGACAGGATCCCTGAACACTGAAGCTTTCTTT. It encodes CASSPVTGSLNTEAFF.

The gene calls are TRBV27 and TRBJ1-5; D is perhaps TRBD1 (5 bases). CDR1 is MNHEY, CDR2 SMNVEV, per germline (reference sequence). V dropped 6 bases and J dropped 6 bases, with 15 bases sitting between them. The CDR3 is made up of 14 amino acids. CDR3 residues: CASRRAGSSQPQHF. The CDR3 DNA sequence: TGTGCCAGCAGGAGGGCAGGGTCGTCTCAGCCCCAGCATTTT.

Regarding this clone: Other DNA variants within this sample encode the same CDR3. J is TRBJ1-5 and V is TRBV5-1; D ambiguous. CDR3 length: 13 residues. With 4 bases removed from V and 1 base from J, the gap between germline ends came to 6 bases. CDR1 and CDR2 (germline): SGHRS, YFSETQ. The CDR3 reads CASSLGSNQPQHF. The CDR3 nucleotides are TGCGCCAGCAGCCTGGGGAGCAATCAGCCCCAGCATTTT.

This chain uses TRBV2 with TRBJ2-7; 11 bases align to TRBD1. Germline lookup yields CDR1 SNHLY and CDR2 FYNNEI. CDR3 length: 12 amino acids. Trimming took 7 bases from V and 11 from J; bases not matched to a gene: 7. The CDR3 bases are TGTGCCAGCAAAGGGCCGGGACAGGGGGAGTACTTC. It yields the protein CASKGPGQGEYF.

The chain recombines TRBV25-1 with TRBJ2-1; no firm D call. CDR1 and CDR2 (germline): MGHDK, SYGVNS. The CDR3 totals 12 residues. Trimming pared 10 bases from V and 3 bases from J, leaving 10 bases between. The CDR3 region has the DNA TGTGCCACCACCGACGACTACAATGAGCAGTTCTTC. This codes for CATTDDYNEQFF. Based on the CDR3 plus reference TRBV25-1 and TRBJ2-1, the full variable domain is EADIYQTPRYLVIGTGKKITLECSQTMGHDKMYWYQQDPGMELHLIHYSYGVNSTEKGDLSSESTVSRIRTEHFPLTLESARPSHTSQYLCATTDDYNEQFFGPGTRLTVL.